A single T cell receptor beta chain is shown here with its context. Repertoires were generated with immunoSEQ multiplex PCR, while TCRdb's copy carries only in-frame clones and drops some. The repertoire holds 90,000 to 100,000 clones, with less than 90% as singletons. This CDR3 comprises 13 residues. Germline CDR1 and CDR2: SGHTA and FQGTGA. V gave up 5 bases and J gave up 3 bases, with 10 bases separating them. The data belong to a study of OX40 agonist ivuxolimab in advanced cancers. The chain employs TRBV7-3 and TRBJ1-1; D gene ambiguous. The sequence was collected from an adult with an advanced solid tumor such as melanoma, head and neck, liver or kidney cancer. This specimen was CD4+ or CD8+ T cells sorted from blood, taken in a trial of the OX40 agonist ivuxolimab. The DNA of the CDR3 is TGTGCCAGCAGCCCTCAGGTAGACACTGAAGCTTTCTTT. It specifies CASSPQVDTEAFF.